The entry below gives a single T cell receptor (beta chain) sequence along with its context. Its antigen is currently unknown. The data originate from a study of cytomegalovirus exposure and HLA in healthy donors. PCR primers comprised 60 Vbeta and 13 Jbeta primers. Only in-frame clones appear in the TCRdb table, and some are missing; sequencing was by immunoSEQ multiplex PCR. The sample carries 150,000 to 200,000 clones, roughly 76% recorded once. Overall study results and limits: Among the most significant clusters, several appeared linked to common viral pathogens in a later analysis. One variant, a missense change in DCLRE1C, was linked in a later analysis to TCR beta V- and J-gene trimming. Associated with cytomegalovirus, according to the listing, were 150 to 200 TCR beta chains. DRB1 showed the most TCR associations and HLA-C the fewest in a later analysis, as rates varied by HLA locus.

This CDR3 is 14 amino acids long. Germline V lookup: CDR1 MNHEY, CDR2 SVGAGI. V shed 7 bases and J 1 base; nucleotides not matched to a gene: 4. This sequence originates from a woman aged 18-29 years in good health and CMV-seropositive. Sequenced sample: PBMCs. The chain employs TRBV6-5 and TRBJ1-1; TRBD1 matches at 9 bases. In nucleotides, the CDR3 is TGTGCCAGCAAACAGGGGGCTTCGAACACTGAAGCTTTCTTT. This translates into CASKQGASNTEAFF.